Listed below are T cell receptor beta chains from one sample, sequenced in a study of blood T cells in healthy people across ages. Each CDR3 protein is one row after TCRdb ran MiXCR on the 5' RACE reads. This sample has hundreds of thousands of distinct CDR3 sequences, with over 45% found just once. What was sequenced was blood. The receptor source for this set is a man in his thirties or forties in good health. CDR3s include the opening cysteine and the closing phenylalanine or tryptophan. Fields, in order: clone size, D gene, J gene, V gene, CDR3 DNA, CDR3 protein. The D gene is left open where the match is weak. Expanded clones get a size class; other rows say once, few or many, or leave the size out.

clone_size: many
d_call: TRBD2
j_call: TRBJ2-5
v_call: TRBV7-2
cdr3_nt: TGTGCCAGCAGCTTCATCGGGGGGAGAGAGACCCAGTACTTC
cdr3_aa: CASSFIGGRETQYF

clone_size: .
d_call: .
j_call: TRBJ2-7
v_call: TRBV10-3
cdr3_nt: TGTGCCATCAGTGACGGCGTCCTACCCTACGAGCAGTACTTC
cdr3_aa: CAISDGVLPYEQYF

clone_size: few
d_call: TRBD2
j_call: TRBJ2-1
v_call: TRBV4-3
cdr3_nt: TGCGCCAGCAGCCAAGATCTTGGAGCGGGAGGGTATGAGCAGTTCTTC
cdr3_aa: CASSQDLGAGGYEQFF

clone_size: .
d_call: .
j_call: TRBJ2-6
v_call: TRBV11-2
cdr3_nt: TGTGCCAGCAGCTTAAGAAGGGGACAAATTTTATCTGGGGCCAACGTCCTGACTTTC
cdr3_aa: CASSLRRGQILSGANVLTF

clone_size: .
d_call: .
j_call: TRBJ2-3
v_call: TRBV5-1
cdr3_nt: TGCGCCAGCAGCCCCGGGATCGATTCTAGCACAGATACGCAGTATTTT
cdr3_aa: CASSPGIDSSTDTQYF

clone_size: .
d_call: TRBD1
j_call: TRBJ2-5
v_call: TRBV7-9
cdr3_nt: TGTGCCAGCAGCTCGGACAGGGGAGGTCTCGTAAAAGAGACCCAGTACTTC
cdr3_aa: CASSSDRGGLVKETQYF

clone_size: once
d_call: .
j_call: TRBJ2-1
v_call: TRBV25-1
cdr3_nt: TGTGCCAGCAGTGGTATGGGGGCAAAGGGCCAAGCGTTCTTC
cdr3_aa: CASSGMGAKGQAFF

clone_size: .
d_call: TRBD1
j_call: TRBJ2-7
v_call: TRBV3-1
cdr3_nt: TGTGCCAGCAGCCAGCCGACAGGGGGCTTTTACGAGCAGTACTTC
cdr3_aa: CASSQPTGGFYEQYF

clone_size: few
d_call: TRBD1
j_call: TRBJ1-1
v_call: TRBV20-1
cdr3_nt: TGCAGTGACCGCGACAGGGGAGGCACTGAAGCTTTCTTT
cdr3_aa: CSDRDRGGTEAFF

clone_size: .
d_call: TRBD2
j_call: TRBJ2-3
v_call: TRBV4-3
cdr3_nt: TGCGCCAGCAGCCAAGATACTAGCGGGAGTTATACGCAGTATTTT
cdr3_aa: CASSQDTSGSYTQYF

clone_size: .
d_call: .
j_call: TRBJ1-3
v_call: TRBV7-9
cdr3_nt: TGTGCCAGCAGCTTAGGAGCAGCGCTCGGAAACACCATATATTTT
cdr3_aa: CASSLGAALGNTIYF

clone_size: .
d_call: .
j_call: TRBJ2-6
v_call: TRBV10-3
cdr3_nt: TGTGCCATCATGCGGGCTTACGCTTTCTCTGGGGCCAACGTCCTGACTTTC
cdr3_aa: CAIMRAYAFSGANVLTF

clone_size: .
d_call: .
j_call: TRBJ2-1
v_call: TRBV28
cdr3_nt: TGTGCCAGCAGTTTAACCGACAGGCTCAACAATGAGCAGTTCTTC
cdr3_aa: CASSLTDRLNNEQFF

clone_size: .
d_call: .
j_call: TRBJ2-1
v_call: TRBV10-3
cdr3_nt: TGTGCCATCCGGACACAAGCCCAAGAGACCCAGTTCTTC
cdr3_aa: CAIRTQAQETQFF

clone_size: .
d_call: .
j_call: TRBJ1-1
v_call: TRBV20-1
cdr3_nt: TGCAGTGCTAGTCAGGGAAGGGACACTGAAGCTTTCTTT
cdr3_aa: CSASQGRDTEAFF

clone_size: .
d_call: TRBD2
j_call: TRBJ2-1
v_call: TRBV29-1
cdr3_nt: TGCAGCGCAAGGACTAGCGGGAGACCTAATGAGCAGTTCTTC
cdr3_aa: CSARTSGRPNEQFF

clone_size: .
d_call: .
j_call: TRBJ2-7
v_call: TRBV19
cdr3_nt: TGTGCCAGTAGTAACCGGGACACCCTCTACGAGCAGTACTTC
cdr3_aa: CASSNRDTLYEQYF

clone_size: many
d_call: .
j_call: TRBJ2-1
v_call: TRBV27
cdr3_nt: TGTGCCAGCAGTTTCAGTCCTTTGCTAGGCGAGCAGTTCTTC
cdr3_aa: CASSFSPLLGEQFF

clone_size: .
d_call: .
j_call: TRBJ1-1
v_call: TRBV4-2
cdr3_nt: TGTGCCAGCAGCCGAGGTTCCTGGGGGGGAGATCGTTACGGCACTGAAGCTTTCTTT
cdr3_aa: CASSRGSWGGDRYGTEAFF

clone_size: .
d_call: TRBD1
j_call: TRBJ2-7
v_call: TRBV7-9
cdr3_nt: TGTGCCAGCAGGAGCGGGACAGGGGTCAACGAGCAGTACTTC
cdr3_aa: CASRSGTGVNEQYF

clone_size: .
d_call: TRBD1
j_call: TRBJ2-1
v_call: TRBV7-6
cdr3_nt: TGTGCCAGCAGCTCCTTGTCCGGTTGGGGACAGGGGGCGGTTGACAATGAGCAGTTCTTC
cdr3_aa: CASSSLSGWGQGAVDNEQFF

clone_size: once
d_call: TRBD1
j_call: TRBJ1-2
v_call: TRBV5-8
cdr3_nt: TGTGCCACTCCAAGAGGTGGGGACAGGTCTCTTGGCTACACCTTC
cdr3_aa: CATPRGGDRSLGYTF

clone_size: .
d_call: TRBD1
j_call: TRBJ1-6
v_call: TRBV20-1
cdr3_nt: TGCAGTGCACTGGGACAGGGAGTTTCCAAGCGATCACCCCTCCACTTT
cdr3_aa: CSALGQGVSKRSPLHF

clone_size: .
d_call: .
j_call: TRBJ1-2
v_call: TRBV20-1
cdr3_nt: TGCAGTGCTAGAGGGGAAACAGGGAGCTATGGCTACACCTTC
cdr3_aa: CSARGETGSYGYTF

clone_size: few
d_call: .
j_call: TRBJ1-2
v_call: TRBV6-2/TRBV6-3
cdr3_nt: TGTGCCAGCGGGAGCGAGTTAACCTATGGCTACACCTTC
cdr3_aa: CASGSELTYGYTF

clone_size: once
d_call: TRBD1
j_call: TRBJ2-3
v_call: TRBV30
cdr3_nt: TGTGCCTGGAATACAGGGGGAGATACGCAGTATTTT
cdr3_aa: CAWNTGGDTQYF

clone_size: .
d_call: .
j_call: TRBJ2-3
v_call: TRBV5-8
cdr3_nt: TGTGCCAGCAGCTTGGGCGGCTCATACCTTTATACCCAGTATTTT
cdr3_aa: CASSLGGSYLYTQYF

clone_size: few
d_call: .
j_call: TRBJ2-5
v_call: TRBV27
cdr3_nt: TGTGCCATAGCTACGGCGTATGAGCAGTACTTC
cdr3_aa: CAIATAYEQYF

clone_size: .
d_call: .
j_call: TRBJ1-1
v_call: TRBV29-1
cdr3_nt: TGCAGCGTCTCCGCCGCCTGGGGGAGTGAAGCTTTCTTT
cdr3_aa: CSVSAAWGSEAFF

clone_size: few
d_call: TRBD1
j_call: TRBJ1-2
v_call: TRBV7-2
cdr3_nt: TGTGCCAGCAGCCCACAAGGGGGCCCTAACTATGGTTACACCTTC
cdr3_aa: CASSPQGGPNYGYTF

clone_size: few
d_call: TRBD2
j_call: TRBJ2-7
v_call: TRBV2
cdr3_nt: TGTGCCAGCAGTGAAAGACTAGCGGGTCAATTATACTACGAGCAGTACTTC
cdr3_aa: CASSERLAGQLYYEQYF

clone_size: .
d_call: .
j_call: TRBJ2-1
v_call: TRBV20-1
cdr3_nt: TGCAGTGCTGTAGTTATAAGCTCCTACAATGAGCAGTTCTTC
cdr3_aa: CSAVVISSYNEQFF

clone_size: .
d_call: TRBD2
j_call: TRBJ2-5
v_call: TRBV11-2
cdr3_nt: TGTGCCAGCAGCTTAGGAGCTAGCGGCGGGACCCAGTACTTC
cdr3_aa: CASSLGASGGTQYF

clone_size: .
d_call: .
j_call: TRBJ1-3
v_call: TRBV27
cdr3_nt: TGTGCCAGCATTCAGCTCTCTGGAAACACCATATATTTT
cdr3_aa: CASIQLSGNTIYF

clone_size: .
d_call: TRBD2
j_call: TRBJ2-5
v_call: TRBV5-1
cdr3_nt: TGCGCCAGCAGCTTGGGACTAGCGGGAGGTGAGGAGACCCAGTACTTC
cdr3_aa: CASSLGLAGGEETQYF

clone_size: .
d_call: .
j_call: TRBJ2-1
v_call: TRBV10-2
cdr3_nt: TGCGCCAGCCGTAGGGTTGCCCCTACCGATGAGCAGTTCTTC
cdr3_aa: CASRRVAPTDEQFF

clone_size: .
d_call: .
j_call: TRBJ1-4
v_call: TRBV28
cdr3_nt: TGTGCCAGCAGTTTAAGTCAACTTCTGAATGAAAAACTGTTTTTT
cdr3_aa: CASSLSQLLNEKLFF

clone_size: few
d_call: .
j_call: TRBJ2-5
v_call: TRBV29-1
cdr3_nt: TGCAGCGTTGAGAAACAAGAGACCCAGTACTTC
cdr3_aa: CSVEKQETQYF

clone_size: .
d_call: TRBD2
j_call: TRBJ2-5
v_call: TRBV11-2
cdr3_nt: TGTGCCAGTAGCTTAGATCAACGGGGGGGCTTAGAGACCCAGTACTTC
cdr3_aa: CASSLDQRGGLETQYF

clone_size: .
d_call: .
j_call: TRBJ2-5
v_call: TRBV20-1
cdr3_nt: TGCAGTGTCCCCCTGGTGGGGAGACTGAAAGAGACCCAGTACTTC
cdr3_aa: CSVPLVGRLKETQYF

clone_size: .
d_call: TRBD2
j_call: TRBJ2-3
v_call: TRBV20-1
cdr3_nt: TGCAGTGCGTTGAGGACTAGCGGGAACACAGATACGCAGTATTTT
cdr3_aa: CSALRTSGNTDTQYF

clone_size: .
d_call: .
j_call: TRBJ2-7
v_call: TRBV7-2
cdr3_nt: TGTGCCAGCAGCTTAGGCTCGGCTGAGCAGTACTTC
cdr3_aa: CASSLGSAEQYF

clone_size: few
d_call: .
j_call: TRBJ1-6
v_call: TRBV7-2
cdr3_nt: TGTGCCAGCAGCTTAGTGTTCAATAATTCACCCCTCCACTTT
cdr3_aa: CASSLVFNNSPLHF

clone_size: .
d_call: .
j_call: TRBJ2-1
v_call: TRBV20-1
cdr3_nt: TGCAGTGCTAGCAGTAACCAGGATGAGCAGTTCTTC
cdr3_aa: CSASSNQDEQFF

clone_size: .
d_call: TRBD1
j_call: TRBJ2-3
v_call: TRBV10-3
cdr3_nt: TGTGCCATTTTCGCCAACAGGGGGCAGGGAGATACGCAGTATTTT
cdr3_aa: CAIFANRGQGDTQYF

clone_size: few
d_call: TRBD1
j_call: TRBJ2-1
v_call: TRBV9
cdr3_nt: TGTGCCAGCAGCGGGACAGGTCTTCCTTCTGAGCAGTTCTTC
cdr3_aa: CASSGTGLPSEQFF

clone_size: .
d_call: .
j_call: TRBJ2-1
v_call: TRBV20-1
cdr3_nt: TGCAGTGCCCTGCATCCGGGCAATGAGCAGTTCTTC
cdr3_aa: CSALHPGNEQFF

clone_size: .
d_call: TRBD1
j_call: TRBJ2-5
v_call: TRBV6-1
cdr3_nt: TGTGCCAGCCATTTCTACTGGACAGGCCAAGAGACCCAGTACTTC
cdr3_aa: CASHFYWTGQETQYF

clone_size: .
d_call: .
j_call: TRBJ2-4
v_call: TRBV24-1
cdr3_nt: TGTGCCACCAGTGAAACGACAGGCCAGGAGACTCAGTACTTC
cdr3_aa: CATSETTGQETQYF

clone_size: few
d_call: .
j_call: TRBJ2-5
v_call: TRBV7-2
cdr3_nt: TGTGCCAGCAGCTTAGTTCGGGGCCTTCAAGAGACCCAGTACTTC
cdr3_aa: CASSLVRGLQETQYF

clone_size: .
d_call: .
j_call: TRBJ2-7
v_call: TRBV7-2
cdr3_nt: TGTGCCAGCAGCTTCCCCGAGGGACGCCTCGCCTACGAGCAGTACTTC
cdr3_aa: CASSFPEGRLAYEQYF